This record concerns one T cell receptor (beta chain) sequence. The antigen is not known. CDR1 MDHEN and CDR2 SYDVKM come from the germline V gene. Germline trimming cut 2 bases from V and 4 bases from J; bases unmatched to any gene: 4. The CDR3 covers 15 residues. The sample is drawn from a study of cytomegalovirus exposure and HLA in healthy donors. In the study overall: The use of the same platform for the 100 to 150 validation repertoires and the roughly 670 first-cohort repertoires was reported by a later analysis. Study-wide findings and caveats: There were some public TCRs occurring in many donors, but most TCR sequences were rare. According to the study, roughly 160 TCR beta chains were cytomegalovirus-associated.

Data came from immunoSEQ multiplex PCR; TCRdb stores just in-frame clones and leaves some out. The top ten clones hold roughly a tenth of a sample with 150,000 to 200,000 clones, less than 90% of them seen once. Sequenced material: PBMCs. This receptor was obtained from a man aged 25 to 45 in good health and CMV-seropositive. This rearrangement joins TRBV28 to TRBJ1-1; 10 positions agree with TRBD1. DNA of the CDR3: TGTGCCAGCAGTTTACGACAGGGGGCGGGCACTGAAGCTTTCTTT. It is translated as CASSLRQGAGTEAFF.